These 26 T cell receptor beta chains were sequenced from one sample in a study of blood T cell repertoires in COVID-19. Clones were read by immunoSEQ multiplex PCR, and TCRdb kept only the in-frame ones, dropping some. The repertoire holds just over 300,000 clones, with 87% as singletons. Specimen: PBMCs or T cells enriched from blood (not recorded which). The receptors derive from a woman aged 18-35 years who had recovered from COVID-19.

The chain combines TRBV7-8 with TRBJ1-4, with a possible D match to TRBD1 (6 bases). The CDR3 runs to 15 residues. CDR1 SGHVS and CDR2 FQNEAQ come from the germline V gene. The V gene lost 5 bases and the J gene lost 3 bases, with 13 bases spanning the gap. The CDR3 DNA follows: TGTGCCAGCAGCAAGAACAGGGTTGCTAATGAAAAACTGTTTTTT. It specifies CASSKNRVANEKLFF. Using reference TRBV7-8 and TRBJ1-4 for the parts outside the CDR3, the full variable domain is GAGVSQSPRYKVAKRGQDVALRCDPISGHVSLFWYQQALGQGPEFLTYFQNEAQLDKSGLPSDRFFAERPEGSVSTLKIQRTQQEDSAVYLCASSKNRVANEKLFFGSGTQLSVL.

The rearrangement links TRBV30 to TRBJ1-1; maybe TRBD1 (6 bases). CDR1 and CDR2 from the germline V gene are GTSNPN and SVGIG (reference sequence). Trimming stripped 5 bases from V and 3 bases from J, with 16 bases between. This CDR3 has 14 amino acids. CDR3 bases: TGTGCCTGGGCGGCGGCAGGGGCGGACACTGAAGCTTTCTTT. Encoded protein: CAWAAAGADTEAFF.

The genes are TRBV15 and TRBJ2-5, with TRBD2 as a possible D gene (5 bases). Germline CDR1 is LNHNV and CDR2 is YYDKDF (reference sequence). The V end was cut by 1 base, the J end by 5 bases, with 8 bases between. This CDR3 spans 13 amino acids. The CDR3 coding sequence is TGTGCCACCAGCAGAGGAGGGCTGGAGACCCAGTACTTC. As protein: CATSRGGLETQYF.

This clone was recorded a few times. The CDR3 nucleotides read TGTGCCACCCGGGACAGGGGCCCAGATACGCAGTATTTT. Translated: CATRDRGPDTQYF. V and J are TRBV19 and TRBJ2-3; 10 bases align to TRBD1. The CDR3 spans 13 residues. V lost 10 bases and J lost 4; bases outside the gene matches: 5. Germline CDR1 LNHDA, CDR2 SQIVND (reference sequence). The complete variable domain, with remaining parts taken from reference TRBV19 and TRBJ2-3, reads DGGITQSPKYLFRKEGQNVTLSCEQNLNHDAMYWYRQDPGQGLRLIYYSQIVNDFQKGDIAEGYSVSREKKESFPLTVTSAQKNPTAFYLCATRDRGPDTQYFGPGTRLTVL.

The chain combines TRBV7-9 with TRBJ2-2, with D possibly being TRBD1 (6 bases). The CDR3 extends over 16 amino acids. Germline V lookup: CDR1 SEHNR, CDR2 FQNEAQ (reference sequence). Deletions cut 5 bases from V and 1 base from J, with 14 bases between. The DNA of the CDR3 is TGTGCCAGCAGCCTGGACGTACAGGGGAACACCGGGGAGCTGTTTTTT. Translation: CASSLDVQGNTGELFF.

CDR3 DNA sequence: TGTGCCAGCAAGAGGACAGGGGTGGTGGAGACCCAGTACTTC. Protein: CASKRTGVVETQYF. The chain is built from TRBV6-5 and TRBJ2-5; TRBD1 agrees at 9 bases. CDR1 and CDR2 from the germline V gene are MNHEY and SVGAGI. The CDR3 extends over 14 amino acids. The junction had 8 bases not matched to a gene; V was cut back by 7 bases and J by 5 bases.

This rearrangement joins TRBV20-1 to TRBJ2-2; TRBD2 aligns across 7 bases. V shed 3 bases and J 0 bases; nucleotides not matched to a gene: 7. Germline V gene sequence: CDR1 DFQATT, CDR2 SNEGSKA (reference sequence). The CDR3 runs to 16 residues. Written as DNA, the CDR3 is TGCAGTGCTAGTCATCTAGCGGACGCGAACACCGGGGAGCTGTTTTTT. This sequence encodes CSASHLADANTGELFF.

The CDR3 bases are TGTGCCAGCAGCCCCAGGACTGCCAACTCCTACGAGCAGTACTTC. Amino acids: CASSPRTANSYEQYF. The chain joins TRBV5-4 to TRBJ2-7; D might be TRBD2 (5 bases). Germline values: CDR1 SGHNT, CDR2 YYREEE (reference sequence). This CDR3 comprises 15 residues. Trimming cost V 4 bases and J 0 bases, with 14 bases left between them.

V usage is TRBV2 and J usage is TRBJ1-2; TRBD1 aligns across 8 bases. CDR1 and CDR2 from the germline V gene are SNHLY and FYNNEI. With 6 bases clipped from V and 7 bases from J, the junction kept 13 bases outside the gene matches. The CDR3 sequence is 15 residues long. CDR3 protein: CASRHPGQGRGGYTF. The CDR3 DNA sequence: TGTGCCAGCAGACACCCTGGACAGGGAAGGGGTGGCTACACCTTC.

The chain combines TRBV4-3 with TRBJ2-7, with a possible D match to TRBD2 (5 bases). The V end lost 0 bases, the J end lost 3 bases, and 9 bases lay between the germline ends. This CDR3 is built from 14 residues. Germline V gene data show CDR1 as LGHNA and CDR2 as YSLEER. The CDR3 protein is CASSQDRGNYEQYF. The CDR3 nucleotides read TGCGCCAGCAGCCAAGATCGGGGAAACTACGAGCAGTACTTC.

V usage is TRBV18 and J usage is TRBJ1-1; TRBD1 agrees at 10 bases. Germline trimming cut 4 bases from V and 2 bases from J; bases unmatched to any gene: 4. The CDR3 contains 15 residues. CDR1 and CDR2 (germline): KGHSH, LQKENI. As DNA, the CDR3 is TGTGCCAGCTCACGACAGGGGGCCCACAACACTGAAGCTTTCTTT. The encoded protein is CASSRQGAHNTEAFF. Complete variable domain (other parts from reference TRBV18 and TRBJ1-1): NAGVMQNPRHLVRRRGQEARLRCSPMKGHSHVYWYRQLPEEGLKFMVYLQKENIIDESGMPKERFSAEFPKEGPSILRIQQVVRGDSAAYFCASSRQGAHNTEAFFGQGTRLTVV.

The chain employs TRBV10-2 and TRBJ2-5; TRBD2 matches at 10 bases. Trimming took 2 bases from V and 5 from J; bases not matched to a gene: 5. The V gene's germline CDR1 is WSHSY and CDR2 SAAADI. CDR3 length: 15 amino acids. CDR3 region: CASSEPAGGWETQYF. In DNA, the CDR3 is TGCGCCAGCAGTGAGCCAGCGGGAGGGTGGGAGACCCAGTACTTC.

The rearrangement uses TRBV28 and TRBJ2-3; 7 bases agree with TRBD1. J was trimmed by 2 bases and V by 4 bases; bases with no gene match: 6. The germline V gene has CDR1 MDHEN and CDR2 SYDVKM. The CDR3 length is 15 residues. The CDR3 DNA reads as TGTGCCAGCAGTTCCCGGGACAGTTACACAGATACGCAGTATTTT. It encodes CASSSRDSYTDTQYF.

This chain connects TRBV11-1 to TRBJ1-4, with a tentative D call TRBD1 (5 bases). The CDR3 runs 16 residues. The germline gives CDR1 SGHAT, CDR2 FQDESV (reference sequence). V was shortened by 3 bases and J by 8 bases, with 19 bases between the two germline ends. In nucleotides, the CDR3 is TGTGCCAGCAGCTTGATCACTCGCGGGGGTCGCGAAAAACTGTTTTTT. Amino acids: CASSLITRGGREKLFF.

Here the CDR3 reads CASSRRLNTEAFF. The DNA of the CDR3 is TGTGCCAGCAGCCGCAGGTTGAACACTGAAGCTTTCTTT. The chain recombines TRBV13 with TRBJ1-1; no reliable D call. V was pared by 5 bases and J by 0 bases, with 7 bases between. Germline CDR1 and CDR2: PRHDT and FYEKMQ (reference sequence). The CDR3 loop spans 13 amino acids. Looking up the rest from reference TRBV13 and TRBJ1-1 gives the full variable domain: AAGVIQSPRHLIKEKRETATLKCYPIPRHDTVYWYQQGPGQDPQFLISFYEKMQSDKGSIPDRFSAQQFSDYHSELNMSSLELGDSALYFCASSRRLNTEAFFGQGTRLTVV.

The chain combines TRBV10-3 with TRBJ1-1, with 7 bases lining up with TRBD1. Germline loops: CDR1 ENHRY, CDR2 SYGVKD. The CDR3 contains 14 residues. V lost 2 bases and J lost 11; bases outside the gene matches: 11. This chain's CDR3 is CAISEEGTAGGAFF. The CDR3 DNA follows: TGTGCCATCAGTGAGGAAGGGACAGCCGGGGGTGCTTTCTTT.

The chain has TRBV4-3 and TRBJ2-7; 7 bases align to TRBD1. Losses at the gene ends were 3 bases for V and 3 bases for J; bases not matched to a gene: 5. This CDR3 has 14 amino acids. Germline lookup yields CDR1 LGHNA and CDR2 YSLEER. The CDR3 bases are TGCGCCAGCAGCCATAGAACAGGGGACTACGAGCAGTACTTC. This translates into CASSHRTGDYEQYF.

The V and J genes are TRBV7-2 and TRBJ2-7; perhaps TRBD1 as D (7 bases). Germline assignment: CDR1 SGHTA and CDR2 FQGNSA. Trimming pared 3 bases from V and 3 bases from J, leaving 12 bases between. CDR3 length: 14 residues. The CDR3 DNA reads as TGTGCCAGCAGCTTCTACAGGGGAGGCTACGAGCAGTACTTC. This gives the protein CASSFYRGGYEQYF.

The chain carries TRBV28 and TRBJ1-1, with 7 bases lining up with TRBD1. Germline V gives CDR1 MDHEN, CDR2 SYDVKM. The length of the CDR3 is 16 residues. J gave up 0 bases and V 5 bases, and 9 bases lay outside the gene matches. Here the CDR3 DNA reads TGTGCCAGCAGTACCGGGACAGCTAACATGAACACTGAAGCTTTCTTT. Amino acids: CASSTGTANMNTEAFF.

The gene calls are TRBV18 and TRBJ1-4; possibly TRBD1 for D (5 bases). The CDR3 has 16 residues. Germline loops: CDR1 KGHSH, CDR2 LQKENI. The V and J ends lost 3 bases and 5 bases respectively, with 16 bases between them. This CDR3 reads CASSPPRGTENEKLFF. The CDR3, as DNA: TGTGCCAGCTCACCTCCTCGGGGGACGGAGAATGAAAAACTGTTTTTT.

This chain's CDR3 is CASSFARGNTEAFF. CDR3 bases: TGCGCCAGCAGCTTCGCTAGGGGAAACACTGAAGCTTTCTTT. The chain carries TRBV5-1 and TRBJ1-1; maybe TRBD1 (5 bases). The V end lost 2 bases, the J end lost 2 bases, and 10 bases lay between the germline ends. This CDR3 has 14 amino acids. The germline gives CDR1 SGHRS, CDR2 YFSETQ.

This clone was picked up a small number of times. This rearrangement joins TRBV5-8 to TRBJ1-2; D not resolved. CDR1 SGHTS and CDR2 YDEGEE come from the germline V gene. Trimming took 4 bases from V and 8 from J, leaving 12 bases between them. CDR3 length: 12 residues. The CDR3 spells CASSAPGRGYTF. CDR3 nucleotides: TGTGCCAGCAGCGCACCAGGAAGGGGCTACACCTTC. Full variable domain (rest looked up from reference TRBV5-8 and TRBJ1-2): EAGVTQSPTHLIKTRGQQATLRCSPISGHTSVYWYQQALGLGLQFLLWYDEGEERNRGNFPPRFSGRQFPNYSSELNVNALELEDSALYLCASSAPGRGYTFGSGTRLTVV.

The chain has TRBV4-2 and TRBJ2-6, with 7 bases matching TRBD1. The CDR3 sequence is 17 residues long. Unmatched junction bases numbered 6, after V lost 4 bases and J lost 0 bases. Germline CDR1 and CDR2: LGHNA and YNFKEQ. CDR3 nucleotide sequence: TGTGCCAGCAGCCTATGGGACAGCACCTCTGGGGCCAACGTCCTGACTTTC. Protein sequence: CASSLWDSTSGANVLTF.

The V call is TRBV1, the J call TRBJ2-5; the table's D call, TRBD2, has no DNA check behind it. TRBV1 is a pseudogene. The CDR3 totals 16 residues. CDR3 loop: CTSSQELAGGPETQYF. The CDR3 coding sequence is TGCACCAGCAGCCAAGAGCTAGCGGGAGGGCCCGAGACCCAGTACTTC.

The V gene is TRBV7-3, the J gene TRBJ2-7; 11 bases line up with TRBD1. The V gene's germline CDR1 is SGHTA and CDR2 FQGTGA. V lost 5 bases, J lost 4 bases, and 10 bases stayed unmatched. The CDR3 covers 16 residues. The CDR3 nucleotides read TGTGCCAGCAGCCAACGGACAGGGGGCGAAGGGTACGAGCAGTACTTC. Protein sequence: CASSQRTGGEGYEQYF.

This chain uses TRBV5-4 with TRBJ1-6; D not certain. Trimming removed 4 bases from V and 8 bases from J, with 10 bases in between. This CDR3 region has 13 residues. Germline V gene lookup returns CDR1 SGHNT and CDR2 YYREEE (reference sequence). CDR3 bases: TGTGCCAGCAGCCCTAGGCACGATTCACCCCTCCACTTT. It codes for CASSPRHDSPLHF.